This T cell receptor (beta chain) was observed in a study of T cell repertoires in cytomegalovirus infection. The sample holds a few counts of this clonotype. What it binds is not known. Using its own MiXCR run on the reads, TCRdb lists one record per CDR3 protein. The table lists roughly 500,000 distinct CDR3 sequences, roughly 34% of them singletons. From germline, CDR1 is SGHDN and CDR2 FVKESK. The CDR3 length is 15 residues. V was pared by 0 bases and J by 7 bases, with 15 bases between. The sample was cultured PBMCs, taken from culture after CMV antigen stimulation. The TCR was taken from a human donor in good health (CMV status not recorded). Some clones in this sample may be carry-over from other donors' samples. The rearrangement joins TRBV14 to TRBJ2-5; D possibly uses TRBD1 or TRBD2 (5 bases each). For the CDR3, the DNA is TGTGCCAGCAGCCAAGAGATACCGGGGCCCCGGACCCAGTACTTC. This encodes CASSQEIPGPRTQYF.